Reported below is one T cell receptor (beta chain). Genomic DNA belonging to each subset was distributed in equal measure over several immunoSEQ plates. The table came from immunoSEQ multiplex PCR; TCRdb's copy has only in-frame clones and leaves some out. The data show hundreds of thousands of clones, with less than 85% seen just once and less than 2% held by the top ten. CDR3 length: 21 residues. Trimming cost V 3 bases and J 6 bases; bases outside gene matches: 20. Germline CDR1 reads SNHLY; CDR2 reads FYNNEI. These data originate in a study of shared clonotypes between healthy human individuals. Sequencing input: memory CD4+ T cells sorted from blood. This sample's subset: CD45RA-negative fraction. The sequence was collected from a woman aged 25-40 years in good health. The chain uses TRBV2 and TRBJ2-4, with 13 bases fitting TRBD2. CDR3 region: CASSDSFLVVTSGRPRNIQYF. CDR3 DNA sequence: TGTGCCAGCAGTGACTCTTTCCTGGTAGTGACTAGCGGGAGGCCCAGAAACATTCAGTACTTC. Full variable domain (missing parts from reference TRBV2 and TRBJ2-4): EPEVTQTPSHQVTQMGQEVILRCVPISNHLYFYWYRQILGQKVEFLVSFYNNEISEKSEIFDDQFSVERPDGSNFTLKIRSTKLEDSAMYFCASSDSFLVVTSGRPRNIQYFGAGTRLSVL.